This TCR beta chain originates from a study of T cell repertoires in cytomegalovirus infection. As for the study in general: An indication of both CMV infection and matching HLA type came from public TCR beta signatures.

V shed 4 bases and J 4 bases; nucleotides not matched to a gene: 6. Germline-derived CDR1 and CDR2 are SGHDN and FVKESK. This CDR3 spans 14 amino acids. TCRdb re-called the reads through MiXCR, storing one row per CDR3 protein. The top ten clones hold approximately 2.3% of a sample with just under 300,000 distinct CDR3 sequences, about 9.1% of them seen once. This clonotype occurred many times. Its antigen is currently unknown. Study conclusions and caveats: Cumulative frequency of public TCR beta families picked out carriers of CMV plus the relevant HLA. Ex vivo, HLA-C-restricted CMV-specific TCR beta clonotypes prevailed over the rest of the response.

The clonotype was recovered from a human donor in good health (CMV status not recorded). Some clones in this sample may be carry-over from other donors' samples. The gene calls are TRBV14 and TRBJ2-5; the match to TRBD2 covers 7 bases. The specimen was PBMCs. CDR3 sequence (DNA): TGTGCCAGCAGCCCCACCTGGGGGGGAGAGACCCAGTACTTC. As protein: CASSPTWGGETQYF.